The clone carrying this T cell receptor beta chain was found a few times. These data originate in a study of shared clonotypes between healthy human individuals. The donors, healthy adults who were HIV-negative, had experienced no recent acute infections or vaccinations. The germline V and J ends were trimmed by 4 bases and 1 base, with 11 bases remaining between them. Germline CDR1 SGDLS, CDR2 YYNGEE. The CDR3 is 14 residues long. Profiled with immunoSEQ multiplex PCR; TCRdb holds only in-frame clones, not every one. Altogether 550,000 to 850,000 clones are present, roughly 70% being singletons, with the ten largest covering over 1.5%.

Sequencing was done on a sample of memory CD4+ T cells sorted from blood. Subset indicated: CD45RA-negative fraction. The TCR originated in a woman aged 25 to 39 in good health. The chain has TRBV9 and TRBJ1-2, with D possibly matching TRBD1 (5 bases). The chain's CDR3 is CASSPQQVNYGYTF. CDR3 coding DNA: TGTGCCAGCAGCCCCCAACAGGTTAACTATGGCTACACCTTC.